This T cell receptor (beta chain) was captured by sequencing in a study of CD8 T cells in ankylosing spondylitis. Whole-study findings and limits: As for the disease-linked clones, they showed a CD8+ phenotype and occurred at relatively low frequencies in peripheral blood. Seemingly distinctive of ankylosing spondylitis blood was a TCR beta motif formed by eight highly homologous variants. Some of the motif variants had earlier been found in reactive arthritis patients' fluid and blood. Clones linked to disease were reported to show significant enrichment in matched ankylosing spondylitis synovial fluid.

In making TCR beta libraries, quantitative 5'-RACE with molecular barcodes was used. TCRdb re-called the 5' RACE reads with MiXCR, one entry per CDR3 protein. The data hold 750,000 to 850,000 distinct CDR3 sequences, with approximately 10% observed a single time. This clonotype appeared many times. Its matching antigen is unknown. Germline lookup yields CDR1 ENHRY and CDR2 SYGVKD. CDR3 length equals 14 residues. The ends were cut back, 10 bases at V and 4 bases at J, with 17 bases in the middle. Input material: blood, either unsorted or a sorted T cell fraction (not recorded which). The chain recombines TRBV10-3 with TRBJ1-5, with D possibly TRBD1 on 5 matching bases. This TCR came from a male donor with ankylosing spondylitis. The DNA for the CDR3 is TGTGCCACCTCCCGAGCAGGGTCGAATCAGCCCCAGCATTTT. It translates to CATSRAGSNQPQHF.